The text below deals with one TCR beta chain. V was clipped by 7 bases and J by 6 bases, with 15 bases between them. The CDR3 length is 13 residues. The sample originates from a study of T cell responses to AZD1222 COVID-19 vaccine. Sequencing was performed with immunoSEQ multiplex PCR; in TCRdb, only in-frame clones are kept and a portion is missing. The data contain about 99,000 clones, roughly nine tenths of them singletons. This material consisted of peripheral blood, taken on day 0 of AZD1222 vaccination. The receptor was derived from an adult in good health. The chain uses TRBV12-3 or TRBV12-4 and TRBJ1-2; no reliable D call. The CDR3 coding sequence is TGTGCCAGCACGCGGAAAATCGATGATGGCTACACCTTC. Its translation is CASTRKIDDGYTF.